The table lists the clone carrying this TCR beta chain with a few counts. The antigen is not known. The study amplified TCR beta CDR3 regions using RNA transcripts. RT-PCR was first run with HTBI primers, then multiplex PCR in a second round. TCRdb reprocessed the multiplex PCR reads with MiXCR, giving one entry per CDR3 protein. The sample holds about 620,000 distinct CDR3 sequences, around a fifth seen once. Germline CDR1 reads MNHEY; CDR2 reads SVGEGT. The CDR3 loop spans 17 amino acids. V lost 5 bases to trimming and J lost 4 bases; unmatched junction nucleotides: 13. The data originate from a study of Graves' ophthalmopathy and Graves' hyperthyroidism. Whole-study results and caveats: Both a 70.59% sensitivity and a roughly 75% specificity characterized the model's predictions of ophthalmopathy progression. Sensitivity of about 90% and specificity of less than 82% were achieved when a 13-signature model separated ophthalmopathy from stable hyperthyroidism. Detected in blood as well were most expanded thyroid clonotypes with frequency above 0.001.

The V and J genes are TRBV6-2 or TRBV6-3 and TRBJ2-7; 11 positions agree with TRBD2. Sample: peripheral blood. The clonotype comes from a young woman with stable Graves' hyperthyroidism. Some clones in this sample may be carry-over from other donors' samples. Here the CDR3 DNA reads TGTGCCAGCAGTGGGTATGAGGAGACTAGCGGGAATTACGAGCAGTACTTC. It encodes CASSGYEETSGNYEQYF.